This T cell receptor (beta chain) was profiled in a study of blood T cells in healthy people across ages. About this clonotype itself: At one boundary the junction diverges from the germline segment, which might be a read error.

A second PCR of 7 to 11 cycles used a sample-barcoded 5' primer and a J-beta primer mix. A template-switch adaptor with 12 random nucleotides tagged each cDNA molecule. Paired-end reads containing CDR3 totaled no fewer than 2.5 million for each sample. A single record per CDR3 protein comes from TCRdb applying MiXCR to the 5' RACE reads. There are approximately 800,000 distinct CDR3 sequences in the sample; under 40% occur only once, and approximately 12% lies in the top ten. This CDR3 comprises 15 residues. The TCR originated in a young man in good health. The J gene is TRBJ2-1, the V gene TRBV7-1, with 9 positions matching TRBD1. TRBV7-1 is assigned to the ORF class and has an uncertain function. Sequencing used blood. CDR3 in DNA: TGTGCCAGCGGCTCAGACAGGGGGGGGTTTAATGAGCAGTTCTTC. This translates into CASGSDRGGFNEQFF.